This is a list of T cell receptor beta chains from one sample in a study of long-term antiretroviral therapy in people with HIV. Method: immunoSEQ multiplex PCR; TCRdb's copy keeps in-frame clones and lacks some. The sample contains approximately 15,000 clones, about 81% of which appear only once. Specimen: unsorted PBMCs, collected 0.3 years after starting antiretroviral therapy. The receptors were gathered from a man aged 18 to 30 with HIV. Both conserved end residues are part of each CDR3. A D gene is named only where the DNA matches it firmly. Clone size is not always given. Where it is, it says once, few, many or a class for expanded clones.

j_gene: TRBJ1-1
d_gene: -
v_gene: TRBV27
abundance: -
CDR3nt: TGTGCCAGCAGTTCTCTACAGGGGAACACTGAAGCTTTCTTT
CDR3aa: CASSSLQGNTEAFF

j_gene: TRBJ2-5
d_gene: -
v_gene: TRBV6-1
abundance: -
CDR3nt: TGTGCCAACGGGGAGGCTGCCCAAGAGACCCAGTACTTC
CDR3aa: CANGEAAQETQYF

j_gene: TRBJ2-6
d_gene: -
v_gene: TRBV7-9
abundance: -
CDR3nt: TGTGCCAGCATCCACCCCCGAGGGGCGACTGGGGCCAACGTCCTGACTTTC
CDR3aa: CASIHPRGATGANVLTF

j_gene: TRBJ2-5
d_gene: -
v_gene: TRBV18
abundance: once
CDR3nt: TGTGCCAGCTCACCACCGGGGCAGGGAGGTGGAGAGACCCAGTACTTC
CDR3aa: CASSPPGQGGGETQYF

j_gene: TRBJ2-5
d_gene: -
v_gene: TRBV7-3
abundance: -
CDR3nt: TGTGCCAGCAGTTTGGGGGGACAAGAGACCCAGTACTTC
CDR3aa: CASSLGGQETQYF

j_gene: TRBJ1-3
d_gene: TRBD1
v_gene: TRBV9
abundance: -
CDR3nt: TGTGCCAGCAGCCCCCTTAAGGGGGCGGACACCATATATTTT
CDR3aa: CASSPLKGADTIYF

j_gene: TRBJ2-1
d_gene: -
v_gene: TRBV7-8
abundance: -
CDR3nt: TGTGCCAGCAGCTTAGACAGGGATAATGAGCAGTTCTTC
CDR3aa: CASSLDRDNEQFF

j_gene: TRBJ1-2
d_gene: -
v_gene: TRBV28
abundance: -
CDR3nt: TGTGCCAGCAGTAGGGGATCCGTTAACTATGGCTACACCTTC
CDR3aa: CASSRGSVNYGYTF

j_gene: TRBJ2-1
d_gene: -
v_gene: TRBV4-1
abundance: once
CDR3nt: TGCGCCAGCAGCCAAGAGCCCGGCATGTCCTACAATGAGCAGTTCTTC
CDR3aa: CASSQEPGMSYNEQFF

j_gene: TRBJ2-2
d_gene: TRBD1
v_gene: TRBV6-1
abundance: -
CDR3nt: TGTGCCAGCAGTGAGAGGGGGCAGGGCGGGGAGCTGTTTTTT
CDR3aa: CASSERGQGGELFF

j_gene: TRBJ2-5
d_gene: -
v_gene: TRBV18
abundance: -
CDR3nt: TGTGCCAGCTCATCCGACAGTCAAGAGACCCAGTACTTC
CDR3aa: CASSSDSQETQYF

j_gene: TRBJ1-1
d_gene: TRBD1
v_gene: TRBV29-1
abundance: -
CDR3nt: TGCAGCGCCTTCGGGGGCAGGGGGCGGGAAGCTTTCTTT
CDR3aa: CSAFGGRGREAFF

j_gene: TRBJ2-3
d_gene: -
v_gene: TRBV5-8
abundance: -
CDR3nt: TGTGCCAGCAGCTTGGAGACCACGCTAGGCACAGATACGCAGTATTTT
CDR3aa: CASSLETTLGTDTQYF

j_gene: TRBJ2-3
d_gene: -
v_gene: TRBV2
abundance: -
CDR3nt: TGTGCCAGTTCCAGAGTCGCAGATACGCAGTATTTT
CDR3aa: CASSRVADTQYF

j_gene: TRBJ1-5
d_gene: -
v_gene: TRBV9
abundance: few
CDR3nt: TGTGCCAGCAGCGCGTCCGGGTATCAGCCCCAGCATTTT
CDR3aa: CASSASGYQPQHF

j_gene: TRBJ2-6
d_gene: -
v_gene: TRBV5-8
abundance: once
CDR3nt: TGTGCCAGCAACGTATACAGGGCTGGGGCCAACGTCCTGACTTTC
CDR3aa: CASNVYRAGANVLTF

j_gene: TRBJ1-5
d_gene: TRBD1
v_gene: TRBV11-2
abundance: -
CDR3nt: TGTGCCAGCAGCCCCGGGACAGGGAATTTTAAACAGCCCCAGCATTTT
CDR3aa: CASSPGTGNFKQPQHF

j_gene: TRBJ2-5
d_gene: TRBD1
v_gene: TRBV5-1
abundance: -
CDR3nt: TGCGCCAGCAGAGTGACAGGGGCAGAAGAGACCCAGTACTTC
CDR3aa: CASRVTGAEETQYF

j_gene: TRBJ1-6
d_gene: -
v_gene: TRBV13
abundance: few
CDR3nt: TGTGCCAGCTCCAGGTTCTCTTATAATTCACCCCTCCACTTT
CDR3aa: CASSRFSYNSPLHF

j_gene: TRBJ2-7
d_gene: TRBD2
v_gene: TRBV2
abundance: -
CDR3nt: TGTGCCAGCCATGCCTCTAGCGGGGGGGCTTACGAGCAGTACTTC
CDR3aa: CASHASSGGAYEQYF

j_gene: TRBJ2-1
d_gene: TRBD2
v_gene: TRBV2
abundance: -
CDR3nt: TGTGCCAGGGCGGGGGGAGTAGAGCAGTTCTTC
CDR3aa: CARAGGVEQFF

j_gene: TRBJ1-2
d_gene: -
v_gene: TRBV28
abundance: -
CDR3nt: TGTGCCAGCAGAGCCGGGGGTGGCTATGGCTACACCTTC
CDR3aa: CASRAGGGYGYTF

j_gene: TRBJ2-5
d_gene: -
v_gene: TRBV6-1
abundance: -
CDR3nt: TGTGCCAGCAGTGAAGCAGGTCAGGGGGGAGGAGAGACCCAGTACTTC
CDR3aa: CASSEAGQGGGETQYF

j_gene: TRBJ1-2
d_gene: TRBD1
v_gene: TRBV6-5
abundance: -
CDR3nt: TGTGCCAGCGACAGGGATACCTATGGCTACACCTTC
CDR3aa: CASDRDTYGYTF

j_gene: TRBJ2-1
d_gene: -
v_gene: TRBV11-3
abundance: few
CDR3nt: TGTGCCAGCAGCTTAGCCTCTAGCGATGAGCAGTTCTTC
CDR3aa: CASSLASSDEQFF

j_gene: TRBJ1-2
d_gene: -
v_gene: TRBV27
abundance: once
CDR3nt: TGTGCCAGCACCGAAGTCTGGGGTGTCGGTGGCTACACCTTC
CDR3aa: CASTEVWGVGGYTF

j_gene: TRBJ1-2
d_gene: TRBD1
v_gene: TRBV5-4
abundance: -
CDR3nt: TGTGCCAGCAGCCAACCGGGACAGGGAGATGGCTACACCTTC
CDR3aa: CASSQPGQGDGYTF

j_gene: TRBJ2-7
d_gene: -
v_gene: TRBV5-6
abundance: -
CDR3nt: TGTGCCAGCAGCAAACCGGGACATAACTACGAGCAGTACTTC
CDR3aa: CASSKPGHNYEQYF

j_gene: TRBJ2-7
d_gene: TRBD2
v_gene: TRBV4-1
abundance: -
CDR3nt: TGCGCCAGCAGCCAGCGGAACTTAGCGGGGGTCTCCTACGAGCAGTACTTC
CDR3aa: CASSQRNLAGVSYEQYF

j_gene: TRBJ1-2
d_gene: -
v_gene: TRBV20-1
abundance: -
CDR3nt: TGCAGTGCTAGAGATGAAGGCGGCTACACCTTC
CDR3aa: CSARDEGGYTF

j_gene: TRBJ2-2
d_gene: TRBD1
v_gene: TRBV4-1
abundance: -
CDR3nt: TGCGCCAGCAGCTCCCGGGACAGGGGGAACACCGGGGAGCTGTTTTTT
CDR3aa: CASSSRDRGNTGELFF

j_gene: TRBJ1-5
d_gene: -
v_gene: TRBV28
abundance: -
CDR3nt: TGTGCCAGCAGTTTAACGACTTGGAATCAGCCCCAGCATTTT
CDR3aa: CASSLTTWNQPQHF

j_gene: TRBJ2-3
d_gene: -
v_gene: TRBV7-6
abundance: -
CDR3nt: TGTGCCAGCAGCTTCGGGAAGGGGCGGGTGAGCACAGATACGCAGTATTTT
CDR3aa: CASSFGKGRVSTDTQYF

j_gene: TRBJ2-3
d_gene: -
v_gene: TRBV5-1
abundance: -
CDR3nt: TGCGCCAGCAGCCTCCAACAGGGCTGGTATTTT
CDR3aa: CASSLQQGWYF

j_gene: TRBJ1-5
d_gene: -
v_gene: TRBV5-5
abundance: -
CDR3nt: TGTGCCAGCAGCTTGGAACCGGGACTGGCCCGTCAGCCCCAGCATTTT
CDR3aa: CASSLEPGLARQPQHF

j_gene: TRBJ1-6
d_gene: -
v_gene: TRBV2
abundance: few
CDR3nt: TGTGCCAGCAGCACAGGGCTTATAGTCTCACCCCTCCACTTT
CDR3aa: CASSTGLIVSPLHF

j_gene: TRBJ2-3
d_gene: -
v_gene: TRBV5-1
abundance: -
CDR3nt: TGCGCCAGCAGCTCGTTGGGGCCCGGGCCAGATACGCAGTATTTT
CDR3aa: CASSSLGPGPDTQYF

j_gene: TRBJ2-1
d_gene: TRBD2
v_gene: TRBV5-1
abundance: -
CDR3nt: TGCGCCAGCAGCTGGACTAGCGGGGCAGTAGATGAGCAGTTCTTC
CDR3aa: CASSWTSGAVDEQFF

j_gene: TRBJ1-6
d_gene: TRBD1
v_gene: TRBV23-1
abundance: -
CDR3nt: TGCGCCAGCGTCCAAGGGACAGCCGTACTGAGCTCCTATAATTCACCCCTCCACTTT
CDR3aa: CASVQGTAVLSSYNSPLHF

j_gene: TRBJ1-2
d_gene: -
v_gene: TRBV11-2
abundance: -
CDR3nt: TGTGCCAGCACCCCCCTTACCGGGGCTCCCTATGGCTACACCTTC
CDR3aa: CASTPLTGAPYGYTF

j_gene: TRBJ1-6
d_gene: TRBD1
v_gene: TRBV30
abundance: -
CDR3nt: TGTGCCTGGAATGTAGGGACAGGCGGTTCACCCCTCCACTTT
CDR3aa: CAWNVGTGGSPLHF

j_gene: TRBJ1-4
d_gene: -
v_gene: TRBV5-4
abundance: -
CDR3nt: TGTGCCAGCACCAAAGAGGGGGGGAATGAAAAACTGTTTTTT
CDR3aa: CASTKEGGNEKLFF

j_gene: TRBJ1-5
d_gene: -
v_gene: TRBV19
abundance: -
CDR3nt: TGTGCCTGCGCAGGAGATAGCAATCAGCCCCAGCATTTT
CDR3aa: CACAGDSNQPQHF

j_gene: TRBJ1-2
d_gene: -
v_gene: TRBV7-8
abundance: once
CDR3nt: TGTGCCAGCAGCCCTCAGGGTAACTATGGCTACACCTTC
CDR3aa: CASSPQGNYGYTF

j_gene: TRBJ1-5
d_gene: -
v_gene: TRBV19
abundance: -
CDR3nt: TGTGCCAGTAGAGAAAACCAGGGATTTAGTCAGCCCCAGCATTTT
CDR3aa: CASRENQGFSQPQHF

j_gene: TRBJ2-3
d_gene: -
v_gene: TRBV15
abundance: -
CDR3nt: TGTGCCACCAGCCCAAGATTAGCGATTAGCACAGATACGCAGTATTTT
CDR3aa: CATSPRLAISTDTQYF

j_gene: TRBJ1-3
d_gene: -
v_gene: TRBV6-1
abundance: -
CDR3nt: TGTGCCAGCAGTGAAGGATTTGGGTATCTTGGAAACACCATATATTTT
CDR3aa: CASSEGFGYLGNTIYF

j_gene: TRBJ1-2
d_gene: -
v_gene: TRBV30
abundance: -
CDR3nt: TGTGCCTGGAGTCGTACAGGGCCCTATGGCTACACCTTC
CDR3aa: CAWSRTGPYGYTF

j_gene: TRBJ2-1
d_gene: TRBD1
v_gene: TRBV7-9
abundance: -
CDR3nt: TGTGCCAGCAGCTCAACGGACAGGGATCCTTACAATGAGCAGTTCTTC
CDR3aa: CASSSTDRDPYNEQFF

j_gene: TRBJ1-1
d_gene: -
v_gene: TRBV12-5
abundance: -
CDR3nt: TGTGCTAGTGGTTTGGAACCGCAGACTGAAGCTTTCTTT
CDR3aa: CASGLEPQTEAFF

j_gene: TRBJ2-3
d_gene: -
v_gene: TRBV6-1
abundance: -
CDR3nt: TGTGCCAGCAGTGCAGGACTCTCTAGCACAGATACGCAGTATTTT
CDR3aa: CASSAGLSSTDTQYF

j_gene: TRBJ1-2
d_gene: -
v_gene: TRBV6-5
abundance: few
CDR3nt: TGTGCCAGCAGTTTCGGGGGTTATGGCTACACCTTC
CDR3aa: CASSFGGYGYTF

j_gene: TRBJ2-5
d_gene: -
v_gene: TRBV12-5
abundance: -
CDR3nt: TGTGCTAGTGGTTTACACGGAGAGACCCAGTACTTC
CDR3aa: CASGLHGETQYF

j_gene: TRBJ1-2
d_gene: -
v_gene: TRBV29-1
abundance: -
CDR3nt: TGCAGCGTTGCCGGGGGCGGCTATGGCTACACCTTC
CDR3aa: CSVAGGGYGYTF

j_gene: TRBJ1-5
d_gene: -
v_gene: TRBV18
abundance: -
CDR3nt: TGTGCCAGCTCACCAGCGACTGATCAGCCCCAGCATTTT
CDR3aa: CASSPATDQPQHF

j_gene: TRBJ2-1
d_gene: -
v_gene: TRBV11-2
abundance: -
CDR3nt: TGTGCCAGCAGCCGGGGGGCTGGGCAGTTCTTC
CDR3aa: CASSRGAGQFF

j_gene: TRBJ1-2
d_gene: -
v_gene: TRBV6-5
abundance: -
CDR3nt: TGTGCCACCTACTCTAGGGGCTACACCTTC
CDR3aa: CATYSRGYTF

j_gene: TRBJ2-7
d_gene: TRBD2
v_gene: TRBV4-1
abundance: -
CDR3nt: TGCGCCAGCAGCCAAGAGACGGGACTAGTTACCTACGAGCAGTACTTC
CDR3aa: CASSQETGLVTYEQYF

j_gene: TRBJ1-5
d_gene: -
v_gene: TRBV6-5
abundance: -
CDR3nt: TGTGCCAGCAGTTACTCGGCCGTCAATCAGCCCCAGCATTTT
CDR3aa: CASSYSAVNQPQHF